This T cell receptor (beta chain) was recorded in a study of blood T cell repertoires in COVID-19. Study-level information: PBMCs, B-cell-depleted T cells, or T cells were the source of the cDNA or gDNA that made up the material.

Sequenced by immunoSEQ multiplex PCR; TCRdb stores in-frame clones only, minus some. Of 200,000 to 300,000 clones in the sample, 84% were seen once. The source material was peripheral blood. This receptor was identified in a man aged 45 to 65 with acute or convalescent COVID-19.

DNA of the CDR3: TGTGCCAGTAGTATCGGGGACTTCACAGATACGCAGTATTTT. Translated, it gives CASSIGDFTDTQYF. The rearrangement links TRBV19 to TRBJ2-3, with a possible D match to TRBD2 (6 bases). This CDR3 has 14 residues. V lost 3 bases, J lost 2 bases, and 9 bases lay in between. CDR1 and CDR2 (germline): LNHDA, SQIVND (reference sequence).